This T cell receptor (beta chain) was documented in a study of spatial heterogeneity in lung cancer. This clonotype was seen a few times. Trimming removed 2 bases at V and 8 bases at J, with 14 bases between. Germline V gene sequence: CDR1 SGHAT, CDR2 FQNNGV. This CDR3 is 14 amino acids long. TCRdb analysed the 5' RACE reads with MiXCR anew, one entry per CDR3 protein. The repertoire includes roughly 39,000 distinct CDR3 sequences, 6.8% of them detected once, and about 45% sits in the top ten. As for time point: sample taken at primary tumor resection. 55 to 80 TRACERx patients with early, untreated non-small cell lung cancer donated samples. Researchers sequenced whole RNA taken from tumor, nontumor lung or frozen PBMC without sorting.

The sequence came from a female donor with early-stage non-small cell lung cancer. This chain links TRBV11-2 with TRBJ2-3, with a weak D call TRBD2 (5 bases). The sample consisted of PBMCs, taken at surgery. This CDR3 is CASSLSFAEGTQYF. The CDR3, as DNA: TGTGCCAGCAGCTTATCGTTCGCAGAGGGTACGCAGTATTTT.